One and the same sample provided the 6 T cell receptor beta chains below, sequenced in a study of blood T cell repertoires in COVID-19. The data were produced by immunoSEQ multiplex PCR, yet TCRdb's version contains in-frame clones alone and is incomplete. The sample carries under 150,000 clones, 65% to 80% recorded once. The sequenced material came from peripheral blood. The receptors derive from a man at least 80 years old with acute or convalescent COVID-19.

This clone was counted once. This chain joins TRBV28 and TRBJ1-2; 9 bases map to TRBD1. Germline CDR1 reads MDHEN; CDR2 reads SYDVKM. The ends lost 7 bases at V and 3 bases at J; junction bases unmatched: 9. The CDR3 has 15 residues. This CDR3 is CASTLTGGNYYGYTF. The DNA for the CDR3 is TGTGCCAGCACCCTTACAGGGGGCAATTACTATGGCTACACCTTC.

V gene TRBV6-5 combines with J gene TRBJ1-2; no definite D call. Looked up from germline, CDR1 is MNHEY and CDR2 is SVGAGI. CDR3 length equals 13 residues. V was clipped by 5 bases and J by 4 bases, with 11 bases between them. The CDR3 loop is CASSPTPAYGYTF. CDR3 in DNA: TGTGCCAGCAGTCCCACACCCGCCTATGGCTACACCTTC.

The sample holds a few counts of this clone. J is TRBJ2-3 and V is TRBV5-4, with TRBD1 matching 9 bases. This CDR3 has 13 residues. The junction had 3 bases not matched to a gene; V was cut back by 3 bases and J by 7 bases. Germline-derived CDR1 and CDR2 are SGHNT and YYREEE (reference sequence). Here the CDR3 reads CASSSGQGNTQYF. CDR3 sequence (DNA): TGTGCCAGCAGCTCAGGACAGGGGAATACGCAGTATTTT.

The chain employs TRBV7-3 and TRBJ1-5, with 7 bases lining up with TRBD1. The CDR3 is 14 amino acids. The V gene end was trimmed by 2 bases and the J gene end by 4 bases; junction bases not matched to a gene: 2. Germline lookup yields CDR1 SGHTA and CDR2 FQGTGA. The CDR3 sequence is CASSLQQGNQPQHF. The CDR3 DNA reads TGTGCCAGCAGCTTACAACAGGGGAATCAGCCCCAGCATTTT.

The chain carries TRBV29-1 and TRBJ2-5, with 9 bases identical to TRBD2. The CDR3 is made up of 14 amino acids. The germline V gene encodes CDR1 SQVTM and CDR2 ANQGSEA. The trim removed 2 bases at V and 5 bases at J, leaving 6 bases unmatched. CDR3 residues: CSVELAGIMETQYF. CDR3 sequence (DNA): TGCAGCGTTGAACTAGCGGGGATTATGGAGACCCAGTACTTC.

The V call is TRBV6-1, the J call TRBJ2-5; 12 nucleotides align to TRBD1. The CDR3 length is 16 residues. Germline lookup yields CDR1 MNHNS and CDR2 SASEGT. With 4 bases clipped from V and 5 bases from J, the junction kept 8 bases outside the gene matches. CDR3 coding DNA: TGTGCCAGCAGTGGCTGGGACAGGGGGCAGCGGGAGACCCAGTACTTC. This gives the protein CASSGWDRGQRETQYF.